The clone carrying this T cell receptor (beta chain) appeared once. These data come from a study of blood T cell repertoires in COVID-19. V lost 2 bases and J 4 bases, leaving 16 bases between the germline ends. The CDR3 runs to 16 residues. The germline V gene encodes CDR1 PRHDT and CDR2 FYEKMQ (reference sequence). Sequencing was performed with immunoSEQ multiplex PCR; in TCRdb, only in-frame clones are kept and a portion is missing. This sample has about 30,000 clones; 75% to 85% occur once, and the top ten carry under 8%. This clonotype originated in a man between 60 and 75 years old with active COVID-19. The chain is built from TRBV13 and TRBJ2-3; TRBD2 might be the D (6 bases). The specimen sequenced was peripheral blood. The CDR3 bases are TGTGCCAGCAGCTTATCGCGGGGTTCTACAGCAGATACGCAGTATTTT. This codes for CASSLSRGSTADTQYF.